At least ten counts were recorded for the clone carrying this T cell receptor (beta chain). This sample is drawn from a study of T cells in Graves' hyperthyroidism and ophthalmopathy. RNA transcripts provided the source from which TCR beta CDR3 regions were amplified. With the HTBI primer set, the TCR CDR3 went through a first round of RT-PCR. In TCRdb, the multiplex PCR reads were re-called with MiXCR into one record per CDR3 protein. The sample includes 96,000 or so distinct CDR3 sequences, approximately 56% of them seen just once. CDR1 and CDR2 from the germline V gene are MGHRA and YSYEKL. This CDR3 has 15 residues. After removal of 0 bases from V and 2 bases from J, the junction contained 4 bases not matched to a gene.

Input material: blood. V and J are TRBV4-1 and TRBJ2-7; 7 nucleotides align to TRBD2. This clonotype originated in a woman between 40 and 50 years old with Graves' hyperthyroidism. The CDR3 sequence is CASSQEALAAYEQYF. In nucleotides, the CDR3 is TGCGCCAGCAGCCAAGAGGCCCTAGCGGCCTACGAGCAGTACTTC.